This T cell receptor (beta chain) was recorded in a study of beta chain features in type 1 diabetes. Points from the study as a whole: Within each of all four CD4+ subsets, Type 1 diabetes patients had TCRB CDR3s that were moderately but significantly shorter.

A few counts support this clone. Its antigen is currently unknown. An end of the junction differs from the germline gene, which may be a read error. Of the isolated RNA, all was reverse transcribed, and so the sequenced material was expressed TCRB transcripts. Method: immunoSEQ multiplex PCR; TCRdb's copy keeps in-frame clones and lacks some. The data hold 200,000 to 300,000 clones, with about 11% observed a single time. Germline loops: CDR1 MNHNS, CDR2 SASEGT. The CDR3 contains 13 residues. The TCR sequence derives from a young man with type 1 diabetes. The sequencing input was naive CD4+ T cells from blood. The chain links TRBV6-1 to TRBJ1-1; maybe TRBD1 (6 bases). The CDR3 coding sequence is TGTGCCAGCAGGGAAGGGTGGACAGATGAAGCTTTCTTT. Protein sequence: CASREGWTDEAFF.